This T cell receptor (beta chain) came from a study of Graves' ophthalmopathy and Graves' hyperthyroidism. The wider study: Peripheral blood was collected at initial diagnosis, before any treatment.

CDR3 length equals 14 residues. Germline CDR1 MNHEY, CDR2 SMNVEV (reference sequence). V was shortened by 6 bases and J by 3 bases, with 14 bases between the two germline ends. The sequenced template was RNA, covering the TCR beta CDR3 region. In the first round, RT-PCR was carried out with HTBI primers, and a multiplex PCR formed the second round. TCRdb ran MiXCR on the multiplex PCR reads and lists one entry per CDR3 protein. The table records roughly 480,000 distinct CDR3 sequences, about 15% of them present only once. This clonotype has ten or more counts. With a duration under 3 months, ophthalmopathy in the donors showed moderate-to-severe activity, CAS ≥3 and NOSPECS ≥4. Exclusion covered patients with other autoimmune diseases or uncontrolled infections (as well as pregnancy or lactation).

What was sequenced was blood. The rearrangement joins TRBV27 to TRBJ1-1; D remains unclear. The TCR was taken from a woman in her thirties with Graves' ophthalmopathy. In DNA, the CDR3 is TGTGCCAGCAGCCACCGGGCGAGGGACACTGAAGCTTTCTTT. Translation gives CASSHRARDTEAFF.